This T cell receptor beta chain was sequenced in a study of blood T cell repertoires in COVID-19 (dated by TCRdb to 2019 to 2021). As for the study more broadly: The collaborator samples originated in the United States, Italy and Spain and spanned the acute and convalescent phases of COVID-19. The samples were drawn from the first 160 participants of the ongoing ImmuneRACE study and from 1,254 subjects provided by 6 global collaborators. The sample metadata nearly always contained a de-identified subject ID, COVID-19 status, age in years and sex. The material from the prospective study consisted of cDNA or gDNA derived from T cells, B-cell-depleted T cells, or PBMCs. Deeply sampled blood TCRbeta repertoires from subjects exposed to, actively infected with, or recovered from COVID-19 were included in the dataset. HLA class I and class II types, where available, came from metadata supplied by the sample provider rather than from assay-based typing. The repertoires were released in a freely available public database meant as a resource for research on the immune response to SARS-CoV-2. On the study overall, not on this receptor specifically: The quantity of clinical and demographic metadata differed by source and by participant and was supplied without curation.

For this clone: There is no known antigen for this receptor. The sample holds no much larger clone one base away, and base qualities are not on file.

Another Seattle source contributed samples from volunteer blood donors who had recovered from COVID-19. The collaborating institutions used their own protocols to collect whole blood in K2EDTA tubes. For TCRbeta analysis, collaborators shipped samples as frozen whole blood, isolated PBMCs, or DNA extracted from either of those sample types. Taken from the germline V gene, the CDR1 and CDR2 loops are MNHEY and SVGAGI. The CDR3 spans 14 residues, from the cysteine through the phenylalanine. The entry retains the CDR3 DNA only, 42 bases that are in frame from base 1. V sheds 2 bases and J sheds 7 bases, leaving 12 bases between their ends. TCRbeta CDR3 regions were amplified from genomic DNA using the immunoSEQ Assay, a bias-controlled multiplex PCR. In the source study's methods: Within the assay, amplification of reference gene primers was used to estimate how many nucleated cells each sample contained. To quantify the absolute abundance of each unique TCRbeta CDR3 rearrangement, sequence reads were collapsed and filtered. For each sample, productive Simpson clonality was calculated as the square root of Simpson's diversity index across productive rearrangements. Not all clones reach the TCRdb copy of this immuneACCESS table, which keeps in-frame sequences only. Checked studies attribute under half of the gap to unresolved V genes and leave the rest unexplained. The DNA gave D and trimming, while V, J and clone size come from that table. This sample has some 130,000 clones in its table, and approximately 82% of those were observed once. 9.5% to 12% of the sample comes from the top ten.

This sequence uses TRBV6-5 and TRBJ2-1, and possibly TRBD1, on 6 matching bases. The specimen was peripheral blood. The origin of this receptor is a man between 60 and 70 years old who had recovered from COVID-19. The CDR3 protein sequence reads: CASSYTQGRNEQFF. In nucleotide form, the sequence is TGTGCCAGCAGTTACACACAGGGCCGGAATGAGCAGTTCTTC.